This record looks at one TCR beta chain sequence and its context. These data are taken from a study of graft-versus-host responses after intestinal transplantation. Generated by immunoSEQ multiplex PCR, the TCRdb table keeps only in-frame clones and is missing some. The sample comprises about 39,000 clones, approximately 95% of which are singletons, and approximately 4% rests with the top ten. The V segment lost 0 bases and the J segment 2 bases; nucleotides outside the gene matches: 3. This CDR3 has 15 amino acids. Germline CDR1 is SGDLS and CDR2 is YYNGEE. The starting material was PBMCs, obtained 700 to 850 days after intestinal transplantation. The rearrangement joins TRBV9 to TRBJ2-7; 9 bases fit TRBD2. This clonotype was sampled from a human patient who received an intestinal transplant, so some T cells may come from the graft donor. In DNA form, the CDR3 reads TGTGCCAGCAGCGTAGGGGCGGGAGGGCCCTACGAGCAGTACTTC. This gives the protein CASSVGAGGPYEQYF.